This T cell receptor beta chain was identified in a study of vaccination and CD4 T cells after COVID-19. Whole-study context: Participants got two doses of BNT162b2 or mRNA-1273 vaccine. With a range of 35 to 161, the median interval from diagnosis to drawing post-COVID samples was about 100 days. The study's findings and limits: Spike mono-reactivity marked 304 of 307 vaccine-specific clones in convalescent patients.

Treatment of the sample: roughly 10-day PBMC culture with coronavirus spike peptide pools or control peptides (ViraFEST assay). This clonotype was counted only a few times. Antigen unknown. The Oncomine TCR Beta short-read assay was what sequenced the DNA obtained from cultured CD4+ T cells. Investigators isolated genomic DNA from cultured CD4+ T cells. TCRdb reprocessed the PCR reads with MiXCR, giving one entry per CDR3 protein. The repertoire holds about 26,000 distinct CDR3 sequences, with roughly 52% as singletons. CDR3 length: 15 residues. The ends were cut back, 2 bases at V and 2 bases at J, with 11 bases in the middle. CDR1 is SGHTA and CDR2 is FQGNSA in the germline V gene.

The source of this sequence is a human donor who received a COVID-19 vaccine. This chain connects TRBV7-2 to TRBJ2-3, with D uncertain. The sample in question was CD4+ T cells from blood, cultured in vitro, obtained before SARS-CoV-2 vaccination. CDR3 sequence (DNA): TGTGCCAGCAGCTTAAACGGCTTCCCCACAGATACGCAGTATTTT. Protein: CASSLNGFPTDTQYF.